This TCR beta chain was sequenced in a study of cytomegalovirus exposure and HLA in healthy donors. Study-wide context: In a later analysis, the 90 to 150 validation repertoires were reported to have used the same platform as the 600 to 800 first-cohort repertoires. Findings of the study overall: Generally TCR sequences proved uncommon, though certain public TCRs appeared in numerous donors.

Per germline, CDR1 LNHDA and CDR2 SQIVND (reference sequence). V lost 9 bases, J lost 0 bases, and 15 bases lay in between. The CDR3 is 15 amino acids. Donors were drawn from the approximately 120-subject validation cohort, separate from the approximately 700-subject first cohort. In regard to this clone: Its antigen is currently unknown.

Sequencing used immunoSEQ multiplex PCR; TCRdb keeps in-frame clones, though not all of them. The profile shows some 170,000 clones, around nine tenths of them singletons. This receptor was taken from a woman aged 25 to 39 in good health and CMV-seronegative. J is TRBJ1-3 and V is TRBV19; D perhaps matches TRBD1 (6 bases). The sequencing sample was made of PBMCs. The chain's CDR3 is CASRRDTFSGNTIYF. The CDR3 nucleotides are TGTGCCAGCCGCCGGGACACTTTCTCTGGAAACACCATATATTTT.